This section outlines one T cell receptor (beta chain) sequence together with its context. Profiled with immunoSEQ multiplex PCR; TCRdb holds only in-frame clones, not every one. The table includes about 76,000 clones, over 75% detected once. These data belong to a study of T cell responses to AZD1222 COVID-19 vaccine. The TCR sequence derives from an adult in good health. The input for sequencing was peripheral blood, taken on day 0 of MenACWY control vaccination.

Here the CDR3 reads CAIRGTSGRVNEQFF. The CDR3 bases are TGTGCCATCAGGGGGACTAGCGGGAGAGTCAATGAGCAGTTCTTC. The chain has TRBV10-3 and TRBJ2-1; 14 nucleotides line up with TRBD2. Germline lookup yields CDR1 ENHRY and CDR2 SYGVKD. With 6 bases clipped from V and 6 bases from J, the junction kept 4 bases outside the gene matches. The CDR3 has 15 amino acids.